Listed below are T cell receptor beta chains from one sample, sequenced in a study of regulatory T cells in long-lasting Graves disease. TCRdb reprocessed the multiplex PCR reads with MiXCR, giving one entry per CDR3 protein. The sample holds just over 600,000 distinct CDR3 sequences; roughly 15% are singletons and the top ten take around 19%. This sample was also put to use in a study of T cells in Graves' hyperthyroidism and ophthalmopathy.

Sequenced material: peripheral blood mononuclear cells (PBMCs), taken at new diagnosis, from a patient treated with antithyroid drugs. The receptor set was obtained from a woman in her 30s with Graves disease. The CDR3 runs from the conserved cysteine through the conserved F or W. A D gene is named only where the DNA matches it firmly. Where a row states a size, it is once, few, many or the class of an expanded clone; other rows omit it.

V,J,D,size,DNA,CDR3
TRBV7-9,TRBJ2-1,.,.,TGTGCCAGCAGCATCTCCTTATACAATGAGCAGTTCTTC,CASSISLYNEQFF
TRBV6-1,TRBJ1-5,TRBD1,many,TGTGCCAGCAAAGAAGGGACAGGGACTCAGCCCCAGCATTTT,CASKEGTGTQPQHF
TRBV3-1,TRBJ1-1,.,.,TGTGCCAGCAGCCAAGATTCTTGGGGCTGGAACACTGAAGCTTTCTTT,CASSQDSWGWNTEAFF
TRBV30,TRBJ2-7,.,.,TGTGCCTGGAGTGAACAGGTCTACGAGCAGTACTTC,CAWSEQVYEQYF
TRBV20-1,TRBJ2-7,TRBD2,few,TGCAGTGCCCCTAGCGGGATCTTCTACGAGCAGTACTTC,CSAPSGIFYEQYF
TRBV7-2,TRBJ2-1,TRBD2,many,TGTGCCAGCAGCTTAACTGGTTGGCGGGAGGGCCAGGATGAGCAGTTCTTC,CASSLTGWREGQDEQFF
TRBV5-1,TRBJ2-7,.,few,TGCGCCAGCAGCTTGGGGGCGGGCTCCTGCGAGCAGTACTTC,CASSLGAGSCEQYF
TRBV2,TRBJ1-5,.,many,TGTGCCAGCGGTGGTGACGAAGATAGCAATCAGCCCCAGCATTTT,CASGGDEDSNQPQHF
TRBV7-8,TRBJ2-5,.,few,TGTGCCAGCAGCTTACAGCCCCGGGGGAGAGAGACCCAGTACTTC,CASSLQPRGRETQYF
TRBV6-1,TRBJ1-4,.,few,TGTGCCAGCAGTGAATCATATTGGACGGAACCAACTAATGAAAAACTGTTTTTT,CASSESYWTEPTNEKLFF
TRBV28,TRBJ2-3,TRBD2,few,TGTGCCAGCAGTTTGGGGACAGGGACTAGCGGGAGAAATACGCAGTATTTT,CASSLGTGTSGRNTQYF
TRBV7-3,TRBJ2-5,.,many,TGTGCCAGCAGCTTGAAGGGGGCGGGGGAGACCCAGTACTTC,CASSLKGAGETQYF
TRBV2,TRBJ1-1,.,.,TGTGCCAGCAGTGAAGAACCGGGGGGCCAGGGCACTGAAGCTTTCTTT,CASSEEPGGQGTEAFF
TRBV4-1,TRBJ1-1,.,.,TGCGCCAGCAGCCGAGTTCTGGAGAACACTGAAGCTTTCTTT,CASSRVLENTEAFF
TRBV5-1,TRBJ2-3,.,few,TGCGCCAGCAGCTTGCGGTCAGATACGCAGTATTTT,CASSLRSDTQYF
TRBV2,TRBJ2-3,.,many,TGTGCCAGCAACCGGGTAGGGGCAGATACGCAGTATTTT,CASNRVGADTQYF
TRBV18,TRBJ1-2,TRBD1,.,TGTGCCAGCTCACGATCAGACAGGGGAGAGTCTGATGGCTACACCTTC,CASSRSDRGESDGYTF
TRBV3-1,TRBJ2-7,TRBD2,few,TGTGCCAGCAGCTTACGGCTAGCGGGATTCCACGAGCAGTACTTC,CASSLRLAGFHEQYF
TRBV18,TRBJ2-1,.,few,TGTGCCAGCTCACCAGGGGGAACAGTCGTCTATGAGCAGTTCTTC,CASSPGGTVVYEQFF
TRBV7-3,TRBJ2-1,TRBD2,.,TGTGCCAGCAGCCCAGGGCCTGGACTAGCGGGAGGAACCCGTGTCAATGAGCAGTTCTTC,CASSPGPGLAGGTRVNEQFF
TRBV5-1,TRBJ2-1,TRBD2,.,TGCGCCAGCAGCTTAGGCGGGAGGGCCGGCCTTGAGCAGTTCTTC,CASSLGGRAGLEQFF
TRBV5-4,TRBJ2-7,.,.,TGTGCCAGCAGCTTTAGTCTGGGCGGTTCCTACGAGCAGTACTTC,CASSFSLGGSYEQYF
TRBV30,TRBJ1-5,.,many,TGTGCCTGGAGGGAAAGCACCAATCAGCCCCAGCATTTT,CAWRESTNQPQHF
TRBV15,TRBJ2-2,.,.,TGTGCCACCAGCAGGGGGTTTGGACCAAACACCGGGGAGCTGTTTTTT,CATSRGFGPNTGELFF